The rows below give T cell receptor beta chains drawn from one sample of a study of radiotherapy plus CTLA-4 blockade in lung cancer. Profiled with immunoSEQ multiplex PCR; TCRdb holds only in-frame clones, not every one. The sample includes around 44,000 clones, 86% seen only once; the top ten take under 20%. Here the sequenced sample was peripheral blood, taken from a patient treated with radiotherapy plus ipilimumab. The receptors stem from a human donor with non-small cell lung cancer that progressed on radiotherapy plus ipilimumab. Some clones in this sample may be carry-over from other donors' samples. CDR3s include the opening cysteine and the closing phenylalanine or tryptophan. Fields, in order: clone size, V gene, D gene, J gene, CDR3 protein, CDR3 DNA. A D gene is named only where the DNA matches it firmly. Clone size appears in some rows only: once, few, many, or a class for an expanded clone.

>-|TRBV6-6|-|TRBJ2-7
CASSYSAGYSSYEQYF
TGTGCCAGCAGTTACTCGGCGGGGTATAGCTCCTACGAGCAGTACTTC
>-|TRBV5-4|TRBD2|TRBJ2-3
CASSSGLAGSTDTQYF
TGTGCCAGCAGCTCTGGACTAGCGGGAAGCACAGATACGCAGTATTTT
>once|TRBV18|-|TRBJ1-5
CASSHESGGISNQPQHF
TGTGCCAGCTCACATGAATCCGGGGGAATCAGCAATCAGCCCCAGCATTTT
>-|TRBV14|-|TRBJ1-4
CASSRRFPGATNEKLFF
TGTGCCAGCAGCCGCCGATTCCCAGGGGCAACTAATGAAAAACTGTTTTTT
>-|TRBV6-4|TRBD2|TRBJ2-1
CASSDSIAGGSNEQFF
TGTGCCAGCAGTGACTCAATAGCGGGAGGTAGTAATGAGCAGTTCTTC
>-|TRBV6-1|-|TRBJ1-5
CASSEEVGKNFGFSGFRQPQHF
TGTGCCAGCAGTGAAGAGGTCGGTAAAAATTTTGGGTTTTCAGGGTTTCGTCAGCCCCAGCATTTT
>once|TRBV10-1|-|TRBJ1-1
CASRRSQGKKRSNTEAFF
TGCGCCAGCAGGAGATCACAGGGAAAAAAACGATCGAACACTGAAGCTTTCTTT
>-|TRBV29-1|TRBD2|TRBJ2-1
CSVIFSGSGGPSFSYNEQFF
TGCAGCGTTATCTTCTCCGGAAGCGGGGGCCCCTCCTTCTCCTACAATGAGCAGTTCTTC
>-|TRBV25-1|-|TRBJ1-3
CASSPQVQRNTIYF
TGTGCCAGCAGTCCCCAGGTCCAAAGAAACACCATATATTTT
>-|TRBV5-6|-|TRBJ1-2
CASSLGGVAYGYTF
TGTGCCAGCAGCTTGGGCGGGGTCGCCTATGGCTACACCTTC
>-|TRBV10-2|TRBD1|TRBJ2-7
CASSASDRGGEQYF
TGCGCCAGCAGTGCTAGCGACAGGGGAGGCGAGCAGTACTTC
>-|TRBV9|TRBD1|TRBJ2-7
CASSGGQGSYEQYF
TGTGCCAGCAGCGGCGGACAGGGGTCCTACGAGCAGTACTTC
>-|TRBV7-6|-|TRBJ2-1
CASSFSQGRGEQFF
TGTGCCAGCAGCTTCTCTCAGGGAAGGGGGGAGCAGTTCTTC
>-|TRBV5-5|-|TRBJ2-7
CASSYVEDEQYF
TGTGCCAGCAGTTATGTGGAGGATGAGCAGTACTTC
>-|TRBV28|TRBD1|TRBJ2-4
CASSPGTGNIQYF
TGTGCCAGCAGTCCCGGGACAGGGAACATTCAGTACTTC
>-|TRBV29-1|TRBD1|TRBJ1-1
CSVGRQGGTEAFF
TGCAGCGTTGGCCGACAGGGTGGCACTGAAGCTTTCTTT
>-|TRBV6-5|-|TRBJ1-2
CASKRTHRSYGYTF
TGTGCCAGCAAACGGACACATCGGAGCTATGGCTACACCTTC
>few|TRBV29-1|-|TRBJ2-4
CSVEDGRLEEGIQYF
TGCAGCGTTGAAGACGGTCGCCTCGAGGAGGGCATTCAGTACTTC
>once|TRBV29-1|-|TRBJ2-1
CSVPSTILLYNEQFF
TGCAGCGTCCCCTCCACTATTCTGCTCTACAATGAGCAGTTCTTC
>-|TRBV5-1|TRBD1|TRBJ1-6
CASSLGQGQNSPLHF
TGCGCCAGCAGCTTGGGACAGGGCCAAAATTCACCCCTCCACTTT
>-|TRBV14|TRBD1|TRBJ2-1
CASSQRTGHNEQFF
TGTGCCAGCAGCCAAAGGACAGGCCACAATGAGCAGTTCTTC
>few|TRBV19|TRBD1|TRBJ2-7
CASSDGTGSYEQYF
TGTGCCAGTAGCGACGGGACAGGGTCCTACGAGCAGTACTTC
>-|TRBV2|-|TRBJ2-4
CASSDSAKNIQYF
TGTGCCAGCAGTGACAGTGCCAAAAACATTCAGTACTTC
>-|TRBV11-2|-|TRBJ1-2
CASSFGPGVDYGYTF
TGTGCCAGCAGCTTCGGCCCAGGGGTGGACTATGGCTACACCTTC
>-|TRBV30|-|TRBJ1-2
CAWSQTANYGYTF
TGTGCCTGGAGTCAGACAGCAAACTATGGCTACACCTTC
>-|TRBV7-6|TRBD1|TRBJ2-2
CASSYGTANTGELFF
TGTGCCAGCAGCTATGGGACAGCGAACACCGGGGAGCTGTTTTTT
>once|TRBV6-6|-|TRBJ2-5
CASSYSLGQGETQYF
TGTGCCAGCAGTTACTCCCTAGGGCAGGGGGAGACCCAGTACTTC
>few|TRBV29-1|TRBD1|TRBJ2-5
CSVGGERTGGELGETQYF
TGCAGCGTGGGGGGTGAGCGGACAGGGGGCGAGTTGGGAGAGACCCAGTACTTC
>-|TRBV5-4|-|TRBJ2-7
CASSLGRNEQYF
TGTGCCAGCAGCTTGGGGAGAAACGAGCAGTACTTC
>-|TRBV5-6|TRBD1|TRBJ2-7
CASSSDRGLSYEQYF
TGTGCCAGCAGCTCAGACAGGGGGCTTTCCTACGAGCAGTACTTC
>-|TRBV5-1|-|TRBJ2-2
CASSLNLNTGELFF
TGCGCCAGCAGCTTAAACTTAAATACCGGGGAGCTGTTTTTT
>-|TRBV11-2|TRBD2|TRBJ2-7
CASSTIRTSAFYEQYF
TGTGCCAGCAGCACAATCCGGACTAGCGCATTTTACGAGCAGTACTTC
>-|TRBV7-2|-|TRBJ2-5
CASSLRISFRQTQETQYF
TGTGCCAGCAGCTTAAGGATCAGCTTTCGACAGACCCAAGAGACCCAGTACTTC
>-|TRBV5-1|TRBD2|TRBJ2-3
CASSPIGLAGGADTQYF
TGCGCCAGCAGCCCTATAGGACTAGCGGGAGGAGCAGATACGCAGTATTTT
>-|TRBV30|-|TRBJ1-6
CAWGGRTKNSPLHF
TGTGCCTGGGGAGGAAGGACGAAAAATTCACCCCTCCACTTT
>-|TRBV9|-|TRBJ2-1
CASSVGPVVNEQFF
TGTGCCAGCAGCGTAGGGCCCGTTGTAAATGAGCAGTTCTTC
>-|TRBV30|-|TRBJ1-6
CAWRRVGQESHSPLHF
TGTGCCTGGAGGAGGGTAGGTCAGGAGTCCCATTCACCCCTCCACTTT
>-|TRBV19|-|TRBJ2-3
CASSIPGGGGDTQYF
TGTGCCAGTAGTATTCCAGGGGGAGGCGGAGATACGCAGTATTTT
>-|TRBV7-7|-|TRBJ1-5
CASSLDINQPQHF
TGTGCCAGCAGCTTAGATATAAATCAGCCCCAGCATTTT
>-|TRBV18|-|TRBJ2-2
CASSPGEKLFF
TGTGCCAGCTCACCAGGAGAAAAGCTGTTTTTT
>-|TRBV11-2|-|TRBJ1-1
CASSLGRTVNTEAFF
TGTGCCAGCAGCTTAGGGCGGACAGTGAACACTGAAGCTTTCTTT
>-|TRBV5-1|TRBD2|TRBJ2-3
CATFRGDGDTQYF
TGCGCCACCTTCCGGGGGGATGGAGATACGCAGTATTTT
>-|TRBV5-1|TRBD2|TRBJ2-1
CASSHGLAGGEYNEQFF
TGCGCCAGCAGCCACGGATTAGCGGGAGGGGAATACAATGAGCAGTTCTTC
>-|TRBV23-1|TRBD1|TRBJ1-5
CASKPGQGFLGDQPQHF
TGCGCCAGCAAACCGGGACAGGGTTTTTTGGGGGATCAGCCCCAGCATTTT
>-|TRBV10-2|TRBD1|TRBJ1-6
CAGSGGLDSPLHF
TGCGCCGGTTCAGGGGGCTTAGATTCACCCCTCCACTTT
>-|TRBV2|TRBD1|TRBJ1-2
CASSDLGQGLDYTF
TGTGCCAGCAGTGATTTGGGACAGGGGCTTGACTACACCTTC
>-|TRBV7-6|-|TRBJ2-2
CASSSLLQRSTGELFF
TGTGCCAGCAGCTCACTCCTCCAGAGGTCCACCGGGGAGCTGTTTTTT
>-|TRBV27|TRBD1|TRBJ2-1
CASRTGGSYNEQFF
TGTGCCAGCAGGACAGGGGGGTCCTACAATGAGCAGTTCTTC
>-|TRBV10-3|TRBD1|TRBJ2-3
CAIRGTAHTDTQYF
TGTGCCATCAGAGGGACAGCCCACACAGATACGCAGTATTTT
>-|TRBV2|TRBD1|TRBJ2-7
CASRDRDSGWQQYF
TGTGCCAGCAGGGACCGGGACAGCGGATGGCAGCAGTACTTC
>-|TRBV9|-|TRBJ2-5
CASSARRGVEETQYF
TGTGCCAGCAGCGCCCGCAGGGGAGTAGAGGAGACCCAGTACTTC
>-|TRBV13|-|TRBJ2-2
CASSLELTNTGELFF
TGTGCCAGCAGCTTGGAGCTGACGAACACCGGGGAGCTGTTTTTT
>-|TRBV4-3|-|TRBJ2-1
CASSQGALSYNEQFF
TGCGCCAGCAGCCAAGGGGCACTTTCCTACAATGAGCAGTTCTTC
>-|TRBV19|-|TRBJ2-7
CASSSSVRSYEQYF
TGTGCCAGTAGTTCTAGCGTGAGATCCTACGAGCAGTACTTC